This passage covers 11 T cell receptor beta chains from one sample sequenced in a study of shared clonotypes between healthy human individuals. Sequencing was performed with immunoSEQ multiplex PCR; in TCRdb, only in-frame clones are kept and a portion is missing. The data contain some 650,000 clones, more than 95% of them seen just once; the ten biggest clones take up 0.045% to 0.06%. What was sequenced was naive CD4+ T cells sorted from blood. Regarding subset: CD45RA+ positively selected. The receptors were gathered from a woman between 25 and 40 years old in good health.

In DNA, the CDR3 is TGTGCCAGCAGCTTAGAGCTAGGAACCTCCTACGAGCAGTACTTC. Translation: CASSLELGTSYEQYF. J is TRBJ2-7 and V is TRBV7-6; no clear D gene. CDR1 and CDR2 (germline): SGHVS, FNYEAQ. Trimming removed 1 base at V and 0 bases at J, with 10 bases between. This CDR3 contains 15 residues.

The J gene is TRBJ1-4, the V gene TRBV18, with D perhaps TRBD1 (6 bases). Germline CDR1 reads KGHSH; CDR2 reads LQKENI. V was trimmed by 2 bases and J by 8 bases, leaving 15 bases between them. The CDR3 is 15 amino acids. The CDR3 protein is CASSPGQSRGEKLFF. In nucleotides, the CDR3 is TGTGCCAGCTCACCAGGACAGTCCCGAGGGGAAAAACTGTTTTTT. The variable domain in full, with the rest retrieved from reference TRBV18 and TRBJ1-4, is NAGVMQNPRHLVRRRGQEARLRCSPMKGHSHVYWYRQLPEEGLKFMVYLQKENIIDESGMPKERFSAEFPKEGPSILRIQQVVRGDSAAYFCASSPGQSRGEKLFFGSGTQLSVL.

Here the CDR3 reads CASSASGHPNAEAFF. The CDR3 nucleotides are TGTGCCAGCAGTGCATCGGGCCACCCAAACGCTGAAGCTTTCTTT. The chain is built from TRBV6-1 and TRBJ1-1; D is unresolved. V was clipped by 4 bases and J by 6 bases, with 18 bases between them. This CDR3 spans 15 amino acids. CDR1 is MNHNS, CDR2 SASEGT, per germline.

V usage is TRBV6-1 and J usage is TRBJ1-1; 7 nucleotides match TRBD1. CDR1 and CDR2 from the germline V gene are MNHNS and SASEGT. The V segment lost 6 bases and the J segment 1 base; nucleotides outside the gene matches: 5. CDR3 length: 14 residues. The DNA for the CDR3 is TGTGCCAGCAGGACAGGGACAGCGAACACTGAAGCTTTCTTT. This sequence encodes CASRTGTANTEAFF.

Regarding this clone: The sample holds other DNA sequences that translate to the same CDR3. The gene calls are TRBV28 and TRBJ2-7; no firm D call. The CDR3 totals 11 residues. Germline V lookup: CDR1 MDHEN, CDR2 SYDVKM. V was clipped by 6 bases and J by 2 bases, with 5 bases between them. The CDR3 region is CASSLTYEQYF. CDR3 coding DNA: TGTGCCAGCAGCCTGACCTACGAGCAGTACTTC.

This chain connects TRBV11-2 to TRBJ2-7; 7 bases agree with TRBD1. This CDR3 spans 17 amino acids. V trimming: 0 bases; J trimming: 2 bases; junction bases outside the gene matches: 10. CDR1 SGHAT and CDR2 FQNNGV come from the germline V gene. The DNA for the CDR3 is TGTGCCAGCAGCTTAGATCGCGTCGACAGGGTCGCCTACGAGCAGTACTTC. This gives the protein CASSLDRVDRVAYEQYF. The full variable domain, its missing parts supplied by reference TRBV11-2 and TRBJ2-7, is EAGVAQSPRYKIIEKRQSVAFWCNPISGHATLYWYQQILGQGPKLLIQFQNNGVVDDSQLPKDRFSAERLKGVDSTLKIQPAKLEDSAVYLCASSLDRVDRVAYEQYFGPGTRLTVT.

The CDR3 DNA sequence: TGTGCCATCAGTCCGGGACAGTCGACCGGGGAGCTGTTTTTT. It encodes CAISPGQSTGELFF. This chain connects TRBV10-3 to TRBJ2-2; 7 bases are shared with TRBD1. The CDR3 is 14 amino acids. The trim removed 5 bases at V and 5 bases at J, leaving 5 bases unmatched. Germline V gene data show CDR1 as ENHRY and CDR2 as SYGVKD.

The CDR3 reads CASSFSLGVPGPTAYEQYF. The CDR3 DNA follows: TGTGCCAGCAGCTTCTCCCTGGGGGTCCCGGGACCGACAGCCTACGAGCAGTACTTC. This chain joins TRBV7-2 and TRBJ2-7; D tentatively reads TRBD1 or TRBD2 (5 bases each). This CDR3 has 19 amino acids. Germline V gives CDR1 SGHTA, CDR2 FQGNSA. V was pared by 3 bases and J by 2 bases, with 26 bases between.

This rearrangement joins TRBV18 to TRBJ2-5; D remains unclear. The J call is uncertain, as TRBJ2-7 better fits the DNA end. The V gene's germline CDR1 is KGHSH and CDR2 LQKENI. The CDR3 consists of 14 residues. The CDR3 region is CASSPRTNSYEQYF. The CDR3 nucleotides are TGTGCCAGCTCACCACGAACAAATTCCTACGAGCAGTACTTC.

CDR3: CASSRDRYEQYF. The CDR3 bases are TGTGCCAGCAGTAGGGATCGGTACGAGCAGTACTTC. The chain couples TRBV5-5 to TRBJ2-7; D ambiguous. This CDR3 has 12 residues. Trimming pared 5 bases from V and 4 bases from J, leaving 10 bases between. CDR1 SGHKS and CDR2 YYEKEE come from the germline V gene (reference sequence).

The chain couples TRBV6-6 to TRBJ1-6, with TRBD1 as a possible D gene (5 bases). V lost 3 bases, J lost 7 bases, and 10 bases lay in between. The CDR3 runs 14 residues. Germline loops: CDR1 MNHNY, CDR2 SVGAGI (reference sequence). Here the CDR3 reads CASSYGHRNSPLHF. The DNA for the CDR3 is TGTGCCAGCAGTTATGGACACAGAAATTCACCCCTCCACTTT.